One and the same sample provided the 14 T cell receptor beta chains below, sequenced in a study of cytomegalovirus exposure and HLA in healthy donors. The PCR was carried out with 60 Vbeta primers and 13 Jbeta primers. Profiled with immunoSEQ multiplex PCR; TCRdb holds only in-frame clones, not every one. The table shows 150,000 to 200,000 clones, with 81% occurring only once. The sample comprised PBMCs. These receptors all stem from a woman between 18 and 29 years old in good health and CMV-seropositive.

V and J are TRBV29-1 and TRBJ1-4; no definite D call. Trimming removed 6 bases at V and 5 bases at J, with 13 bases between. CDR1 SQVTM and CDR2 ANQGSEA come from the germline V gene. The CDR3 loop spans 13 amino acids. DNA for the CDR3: TGCAGCGTGGACTTACCCCCGAATGAAAAACTGTTTTTT. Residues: CSVDLPPNEKLFF. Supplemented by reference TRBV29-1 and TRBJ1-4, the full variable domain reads SAVISQKPSRDICQRGTSLTIQCQVDSQVTMMFWYRQQPGQSLTLIATANQGSEATYESGFVIDKFPISRPNLTFSTLTVSNMSPEDSSIYLCSVDLPPNEKLFFGSGTQLSVL.

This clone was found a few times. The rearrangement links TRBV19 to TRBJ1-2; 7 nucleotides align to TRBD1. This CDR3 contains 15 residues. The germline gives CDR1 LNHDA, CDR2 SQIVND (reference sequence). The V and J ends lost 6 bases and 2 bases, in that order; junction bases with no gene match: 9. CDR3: CASRPDRVENYGYTF. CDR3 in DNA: TGTGCCAGTAGACCAGACAGGGTTGAGAACTATGGCTACACCTTC.

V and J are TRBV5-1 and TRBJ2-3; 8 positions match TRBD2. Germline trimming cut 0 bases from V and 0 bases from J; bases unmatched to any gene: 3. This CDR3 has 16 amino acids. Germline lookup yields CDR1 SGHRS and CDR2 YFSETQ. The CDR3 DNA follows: TGCGCCAGCAGCTTGGGACCGGGGGGGAGCACAGATACGCAGTATTTT. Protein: CASSLGPGGSTDTQYF.

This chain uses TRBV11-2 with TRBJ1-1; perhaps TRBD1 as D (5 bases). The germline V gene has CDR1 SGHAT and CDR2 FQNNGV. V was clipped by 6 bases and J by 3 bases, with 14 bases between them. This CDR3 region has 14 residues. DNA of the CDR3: TGTGCCAGCAGGATTTGGGGCTATGACACTGAAGCTTTCTTT. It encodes CASRIWGYDTEAFF.

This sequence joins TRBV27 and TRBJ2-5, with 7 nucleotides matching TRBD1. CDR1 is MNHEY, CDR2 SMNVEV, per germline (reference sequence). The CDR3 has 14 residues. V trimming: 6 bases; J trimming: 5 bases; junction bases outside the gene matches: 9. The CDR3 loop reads CASRPRQGAETQYF. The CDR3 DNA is TGTGCCAGCAGGCCTAGACAGGGAGCGGAGACCCAGTACTTC.

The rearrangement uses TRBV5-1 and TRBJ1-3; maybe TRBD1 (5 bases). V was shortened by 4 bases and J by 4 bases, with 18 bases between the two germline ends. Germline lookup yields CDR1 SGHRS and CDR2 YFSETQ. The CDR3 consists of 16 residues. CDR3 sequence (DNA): TGCGCCAGCAGCCTGGACTTGGGGGGGAGAGGAAACACCATATATTTT. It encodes CASSLDLGGRGNTIYF.

The CDR3 sequence is CASSVEGSTDTQYF. CDR3 coding DNA: TGTGCCAGCAGTGTCGAGGGAAGCACAGATACGCAGTATTTT. J is TRBJ2-3 and V is TRBV6-4; D possibly corresponds to TRBD2 (5 bases). CDR1 is MRHNA and CDR2 is SNTAGT in the germline V gene. V gave up 4 bases and J gave up 0 bases, with 8 bases separating them. CDR3 size: 14 residues.

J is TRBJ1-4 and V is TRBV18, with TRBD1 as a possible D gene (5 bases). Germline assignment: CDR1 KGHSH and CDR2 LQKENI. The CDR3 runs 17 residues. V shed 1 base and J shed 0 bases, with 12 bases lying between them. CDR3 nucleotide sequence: TGTGCCAGCTCACCACAGGCAGGGCGCACAACTAATGAAAAACTGTTTTTT. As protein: CASSPQAGRTTNEKLFF.

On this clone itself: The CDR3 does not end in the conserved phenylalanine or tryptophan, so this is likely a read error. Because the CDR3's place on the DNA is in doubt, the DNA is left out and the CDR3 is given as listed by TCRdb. The CDR3 sequence is CASSEAGQGLI. The chain recombines TRBV10-1 with TRBJ1-4; no DNA check was done on the table's D call, TRBD1. The CDR3 is 11 residues long, counting both termini. Germline V gene lookup returns CDR1 WNHNN and CDR2 SYGVQD (reference sequence).

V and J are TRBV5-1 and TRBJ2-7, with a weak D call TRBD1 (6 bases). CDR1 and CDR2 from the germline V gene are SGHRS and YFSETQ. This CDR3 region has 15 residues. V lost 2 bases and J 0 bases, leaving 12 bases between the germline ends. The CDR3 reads CASSFGTDSSYEQYF. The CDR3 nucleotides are TGCGCCAGCAGCTTCGGAACGGACAGCTCCTACGAGCAGTACTTC.

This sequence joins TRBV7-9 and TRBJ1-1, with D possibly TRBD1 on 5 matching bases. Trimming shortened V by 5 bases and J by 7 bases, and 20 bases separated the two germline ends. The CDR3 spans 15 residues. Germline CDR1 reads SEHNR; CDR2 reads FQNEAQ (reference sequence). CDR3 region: CASSDGTGLFGEAFF. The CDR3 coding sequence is TGTGCCAGCAGCGACGGGACGGGACTTTTTGGTGAAGCTTTCTTT.

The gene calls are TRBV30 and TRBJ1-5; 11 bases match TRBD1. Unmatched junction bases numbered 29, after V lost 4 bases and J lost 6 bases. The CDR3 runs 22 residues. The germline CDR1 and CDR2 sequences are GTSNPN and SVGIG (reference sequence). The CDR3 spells CAWMGGPQWNIVGTGGFQPQHF. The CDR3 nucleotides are TGTGCCTGGATGGGCGGTCCGCAATGGAACATTGTGGGGACAGGGGGTTTTCAGCCCCAGCATTTT. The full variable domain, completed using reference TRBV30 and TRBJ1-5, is SQTIHQWPATLVQPVGSPLSLECTVEGTSNPNLYWYRQAAGRGLQLLFYSVGIGQISSEVPQNLSASRPQDRQFILSSKKLLLSDSGFYLCAWMGGPQWNIVGTGGFQPQHFGDGTRLSIL.

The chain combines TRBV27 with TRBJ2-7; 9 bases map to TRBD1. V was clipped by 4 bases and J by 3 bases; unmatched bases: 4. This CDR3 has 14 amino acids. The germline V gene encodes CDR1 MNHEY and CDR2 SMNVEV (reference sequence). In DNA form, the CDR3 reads TGTGCCAGCAGTTCAACAGGGGGCGGCTACGAGCAGTACTTC. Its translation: CASSSTGGGYEQYF.

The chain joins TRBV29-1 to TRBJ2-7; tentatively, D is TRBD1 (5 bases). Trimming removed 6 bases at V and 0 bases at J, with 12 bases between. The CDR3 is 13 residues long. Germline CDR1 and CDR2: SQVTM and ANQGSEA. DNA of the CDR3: TGCAGCGTGAGGACAAGATTCTCCTACGAGCAGTACTTC. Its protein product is CSVRTRFSYEQYF.